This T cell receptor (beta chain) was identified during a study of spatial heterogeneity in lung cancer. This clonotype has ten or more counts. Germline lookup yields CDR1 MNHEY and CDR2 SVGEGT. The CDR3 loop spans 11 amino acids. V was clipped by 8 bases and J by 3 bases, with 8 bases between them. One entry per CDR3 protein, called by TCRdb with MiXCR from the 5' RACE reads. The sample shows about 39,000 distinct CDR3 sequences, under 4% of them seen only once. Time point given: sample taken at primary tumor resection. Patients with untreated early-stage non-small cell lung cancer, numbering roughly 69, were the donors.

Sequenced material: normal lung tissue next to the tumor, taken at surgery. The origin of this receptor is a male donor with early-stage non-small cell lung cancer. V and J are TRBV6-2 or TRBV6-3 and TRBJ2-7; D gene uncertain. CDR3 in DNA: TGTGCCAGCGGTCATAACTACGAGCAGTACTTC. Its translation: CASGHNYEQYF.